The entry below describes one TCR beta chain. Trimming cost V 3 bases and J 9 bases, with 8 bases left between them. The length of the CDR3 is 12 residues. Germline V gene data show CDR1 as SGHTA and CDR2 as FQGNSA. This specimen belongs to a study of regulatory T cells in long-lasting Graves disease. Time point denoted: persistent/refractory GD, antithyroid drugs over 5 years with positive TRAb. Following extraction of RNA from PBMCs, that RNA was used to make the TCR library. Arm-PCR of CDR3 regions with iRepertoire HTBI primers generated TCR beta libraries. TCRdb ran MiXCR on the multiplex PCR reads and lists one entry per CDR3 protein. The repertoire holds about 470,000 distinct CDR3 sequences, less than 25% seen once, with about 8.3% in the top ten.

The rearrangement uses TRBV7-2 and TRBJ2-2; D remains ambiguous. This clonotype was obtained from a female donor with Graves disease. The material sequenced was peripheral blood mononuclear cells (PBMCs), taken when the disease was refractory, from a patient treated with antithyroid drugs. CDR3 nucleotides: TGTGCCAGCAGCTTTCTATCGAGGGAGCTGTTTTTT. Encoded protein: CASSFLSRELFF.